This record concerns one TCR beta chain sequence. The antigen is unknown. This sample is drawn from a study of cytomegalovirus exposure and HLA in healthy donors. The protocol was immunoSEQ multiplex PCR, while the TCRdb copy is restricted to in-frame clones and leaves out a portion. The data hold some 320,000 clones, with 87% observed a single time. V dropped 6 bases and J dropped 0 bases, with 14 bases sitting between them. CDR3 length: 15 amino acids. Looked up from germline, CDR1 is SQVTM and CDR2 is ANQGSEA. Notes on the study in general: Reportedly, diagnosis of cytomegalovirus status by the classifier showed high specificity and sensitivity.

The sequenced sample was PBMCs. The TCR sequence derives from a woman in her 30s in good health and CMV-seropositive. The V call is TRBV29-1, the J call TRBJ1-4; D is unresolved. The CDR3: CSVVAASATNEKLFF. CDR3 sequence (DNA): TGCAGCGTAGTTGCAGCCTCGGCAACTAATGAAAAACTGTTTTTT. The full variable domain, completed using reference TRBV29-1 and TRBJ1-4, is SAVISQKPSRDICQRGTSLTIQCQVDSQVTMMFWYRQQPGQSLTLIATANQGSEATYESGFVIDKFPISRPNLTFSTLTVSNMSPEDSSIYLCSVVAASATNEKLFFGSGTQLSVL.